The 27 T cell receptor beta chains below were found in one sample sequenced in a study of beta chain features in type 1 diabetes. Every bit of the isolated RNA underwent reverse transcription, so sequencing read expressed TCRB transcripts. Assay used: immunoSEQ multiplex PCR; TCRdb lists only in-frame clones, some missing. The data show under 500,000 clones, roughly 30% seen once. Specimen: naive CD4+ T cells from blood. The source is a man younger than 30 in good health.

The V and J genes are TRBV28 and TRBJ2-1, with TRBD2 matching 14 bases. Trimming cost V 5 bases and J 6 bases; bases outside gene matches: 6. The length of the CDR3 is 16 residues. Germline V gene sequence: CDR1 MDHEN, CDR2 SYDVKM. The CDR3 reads CASSPRTSGRFNEQFF. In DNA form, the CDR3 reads TGTGCCAGCAGTCCCCGGACTAGCGGGAGGTTCAATGAGCAGTTCTTC.

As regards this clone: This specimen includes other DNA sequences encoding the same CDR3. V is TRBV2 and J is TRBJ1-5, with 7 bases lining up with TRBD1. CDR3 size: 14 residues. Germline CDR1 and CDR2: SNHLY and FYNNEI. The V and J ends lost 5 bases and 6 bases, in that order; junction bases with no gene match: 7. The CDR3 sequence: CASSPRQGGQPQHF. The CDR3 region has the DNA TGTGCCAGCAGTCCTCGACAGGGAGGTCAGCCCCAGCATTTT.

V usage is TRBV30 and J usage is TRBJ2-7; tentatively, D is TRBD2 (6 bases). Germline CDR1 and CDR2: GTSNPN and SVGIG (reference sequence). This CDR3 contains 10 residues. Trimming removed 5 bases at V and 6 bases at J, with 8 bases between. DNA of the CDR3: TGTGCCTGGGCGCGGGGCGAGCAGTACTTC. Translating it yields CAWARGEQYF.

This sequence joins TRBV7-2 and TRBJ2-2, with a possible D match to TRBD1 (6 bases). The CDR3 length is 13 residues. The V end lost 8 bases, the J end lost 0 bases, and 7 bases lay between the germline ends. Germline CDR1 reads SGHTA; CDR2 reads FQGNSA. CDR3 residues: CASGGANTGELFF. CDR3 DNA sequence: TGTGCCAGCGGGGGCGCGAACACCGGGGAGCTGTTTTTT.

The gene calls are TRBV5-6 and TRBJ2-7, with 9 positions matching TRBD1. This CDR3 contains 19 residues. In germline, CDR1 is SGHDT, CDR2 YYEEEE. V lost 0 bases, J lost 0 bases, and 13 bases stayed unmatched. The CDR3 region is CASSLEEGLGQGLSYEQYF. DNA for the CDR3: TGTGCCAGCAGCTTGGAGGAGGGGCTGGGACAGGGCCTCTCCTACGAGCAGTACTTC.

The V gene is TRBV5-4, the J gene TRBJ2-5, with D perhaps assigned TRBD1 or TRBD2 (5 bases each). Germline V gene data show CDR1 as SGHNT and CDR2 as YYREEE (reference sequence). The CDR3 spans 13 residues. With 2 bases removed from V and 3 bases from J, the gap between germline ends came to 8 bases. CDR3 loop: CASSFGDEETQYF. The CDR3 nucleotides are TGTGCCAGCAGCTTCGGGGACGAAGAGACCCAGTACTTC.

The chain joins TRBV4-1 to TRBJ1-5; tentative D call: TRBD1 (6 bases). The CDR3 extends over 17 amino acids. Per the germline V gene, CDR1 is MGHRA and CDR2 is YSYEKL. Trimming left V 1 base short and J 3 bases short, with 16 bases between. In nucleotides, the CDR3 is TGCGCCAGCAGCCAAGGGGCTCAAGGACAGTACAATCAGCCCCAGCATTTT. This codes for CASSQGAQGQYNQPQHF.

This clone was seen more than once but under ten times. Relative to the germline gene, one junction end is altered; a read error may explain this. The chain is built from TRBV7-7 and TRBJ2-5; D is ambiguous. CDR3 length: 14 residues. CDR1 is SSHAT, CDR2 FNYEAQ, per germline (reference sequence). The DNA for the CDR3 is TGTGCTAGCAGCTTAATAAGGGCTCAAGAGACCCAGTACTTC. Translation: CASSLIRAQETQYF.

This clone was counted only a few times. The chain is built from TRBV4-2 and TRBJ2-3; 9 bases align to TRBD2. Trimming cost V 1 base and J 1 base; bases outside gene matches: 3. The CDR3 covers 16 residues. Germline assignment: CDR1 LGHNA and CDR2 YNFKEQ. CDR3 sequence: CASSQVSSGGTDTQYF. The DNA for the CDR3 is TGTGCCAGCAGCCAAGTGTCTAGCGGGGGCACAGATACGCAGTATTTT.

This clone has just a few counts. CDR3 amino acids: CASSPGTSSYEQYF. The CDR3 DNA sequence: TGCGCCAGCTCTCCGGGGACTTCTAGCTACGAGCAGTACTTC. The V gene is TRBV5-1, the J gene TRBJ2-7; D is possibly TRBD2 (6 bases). Looked up from germline, CDR1 is SGHRS and CDR2 is YFSETQ. V lost 7 bases to trimming and J lost 3 bases, with 17 bases between them. The CDR3 covers 14 residues.

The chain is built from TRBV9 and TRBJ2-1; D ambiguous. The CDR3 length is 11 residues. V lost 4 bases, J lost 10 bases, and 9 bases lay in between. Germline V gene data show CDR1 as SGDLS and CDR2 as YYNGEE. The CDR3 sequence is CASSRGYEQFF. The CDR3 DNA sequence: TGTGCCAGCAGCCGTGGGTACGAGCAGTTCTTC.

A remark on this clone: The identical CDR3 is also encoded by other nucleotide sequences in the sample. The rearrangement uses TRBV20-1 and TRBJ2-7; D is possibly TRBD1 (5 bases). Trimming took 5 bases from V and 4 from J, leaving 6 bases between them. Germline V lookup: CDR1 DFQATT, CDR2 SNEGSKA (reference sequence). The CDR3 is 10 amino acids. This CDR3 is CSARTYEQYF. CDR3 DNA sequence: TGCAGTGCTCGGACATACGAGCAGTACTTC.

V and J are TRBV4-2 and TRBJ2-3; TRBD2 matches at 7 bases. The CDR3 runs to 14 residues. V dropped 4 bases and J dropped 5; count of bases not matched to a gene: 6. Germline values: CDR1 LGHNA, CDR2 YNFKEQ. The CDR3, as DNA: TGTGCCAGCAGCCCGGGTCTAGCGGTAGATACGCAGTATTTT. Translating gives CASSPGLAVDTQYF.

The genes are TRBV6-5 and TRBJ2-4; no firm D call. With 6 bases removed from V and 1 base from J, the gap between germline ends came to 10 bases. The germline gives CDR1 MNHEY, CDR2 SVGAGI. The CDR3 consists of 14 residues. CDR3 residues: CASSPSLAKNIQYF. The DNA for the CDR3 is TGTGCCAGCAGCCCCAGTTTGGCCAAAAACATTCAGTACTTC.

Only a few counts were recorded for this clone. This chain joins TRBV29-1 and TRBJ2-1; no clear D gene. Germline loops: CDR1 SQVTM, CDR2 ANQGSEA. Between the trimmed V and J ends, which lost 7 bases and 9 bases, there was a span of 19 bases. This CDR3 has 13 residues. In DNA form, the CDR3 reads TGCAGCGCCCTCGAGGTCCTTTTTGGTGAGCAGTTCTTC. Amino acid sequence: CSALEVLFGEQFF.

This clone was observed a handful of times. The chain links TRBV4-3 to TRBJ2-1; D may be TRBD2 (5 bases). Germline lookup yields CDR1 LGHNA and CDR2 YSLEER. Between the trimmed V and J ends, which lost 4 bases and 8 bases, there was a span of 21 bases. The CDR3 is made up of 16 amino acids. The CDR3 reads CASSLRPSGSTHEQFF. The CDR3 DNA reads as TGCGCCAGCAGCCTCAGACCATCGGGGAGCACCCATGAGCAGTTCTTC.

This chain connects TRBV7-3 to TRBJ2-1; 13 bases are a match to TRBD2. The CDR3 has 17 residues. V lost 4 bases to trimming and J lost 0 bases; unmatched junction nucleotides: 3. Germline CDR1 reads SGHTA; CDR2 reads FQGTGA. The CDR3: CASSSGTSGNSYNEQFF. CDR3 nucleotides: TGTGCCAGCAGCTCCGGGACTAGCGGGAACTCCTACAATGAGCAGTTCTTC.

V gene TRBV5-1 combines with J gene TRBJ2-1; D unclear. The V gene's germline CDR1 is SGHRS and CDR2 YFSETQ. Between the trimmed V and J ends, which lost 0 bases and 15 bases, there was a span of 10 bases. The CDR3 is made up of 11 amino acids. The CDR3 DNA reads TGCGCCAGCAGCTTGGGTTTGGTGGTGTTCTTC. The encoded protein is CASSLGLVVFF.

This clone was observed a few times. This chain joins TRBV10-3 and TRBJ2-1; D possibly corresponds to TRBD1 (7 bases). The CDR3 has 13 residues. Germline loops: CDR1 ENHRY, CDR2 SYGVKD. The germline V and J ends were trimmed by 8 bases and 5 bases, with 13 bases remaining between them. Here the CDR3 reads CAIGGTVNNEQFF. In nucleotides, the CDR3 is TGTGCCATCGGGGGGACAGTTAACAATGAGCAGTTCTTC.

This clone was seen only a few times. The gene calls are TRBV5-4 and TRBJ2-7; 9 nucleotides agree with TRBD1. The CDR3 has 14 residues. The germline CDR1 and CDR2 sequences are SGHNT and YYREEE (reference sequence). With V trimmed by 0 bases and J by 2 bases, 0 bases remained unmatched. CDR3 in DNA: TGTGCCAGCAGCTTGGACAGGGGGCCCTACGAGCAGTACTTC. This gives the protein CASSLDRGPYEQYF.

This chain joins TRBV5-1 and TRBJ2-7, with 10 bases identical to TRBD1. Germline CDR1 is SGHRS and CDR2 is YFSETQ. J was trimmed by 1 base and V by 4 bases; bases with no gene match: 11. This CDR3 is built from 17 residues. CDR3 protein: CASSPGTGARTSYEQYF. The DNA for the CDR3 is TGCGCCAGCAGCCCTGGGACAGGGGCTAGAACTTCCTACGAGCAGTACTTC.

The CDR3, as DNA: TGTGCCAGCAGTTTGATCTACGAGCAGTACTTC. It translates to CASSLIYEQYF. The chain couples TRBV2 to TRBJ2-7, with D uncertain. Germline loops: CDR1 SNHLY, CDR2 FYNNEI. This CDR3 comprises 11 residues. V lost 5 bases and J 3 bases, leaving 5 bases between the germline ends.

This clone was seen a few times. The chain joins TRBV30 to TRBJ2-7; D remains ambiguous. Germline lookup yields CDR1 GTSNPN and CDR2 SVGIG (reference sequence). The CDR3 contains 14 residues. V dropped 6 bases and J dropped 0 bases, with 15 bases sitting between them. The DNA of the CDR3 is TGTGCCTGCCCCCGGGCCGCCAACTCCTACGAGCAGTACTTC. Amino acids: CACPRAANSYEQYF.

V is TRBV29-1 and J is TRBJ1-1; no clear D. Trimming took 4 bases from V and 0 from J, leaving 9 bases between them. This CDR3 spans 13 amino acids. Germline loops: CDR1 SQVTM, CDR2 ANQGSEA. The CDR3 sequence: CSVVRHLNTEAFF. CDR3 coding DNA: TGCAGCGTTGTGAGACACTTGAACACTGAAGCTTTCTTT. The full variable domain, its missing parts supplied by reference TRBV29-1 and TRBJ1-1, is SAVISQKPSRDICQRGTSLTIQCQVDSQVTMMFWYRQQPGQSLTLIATANQGSEATYESGFVIDKFPISRPNLTFSTLTVSNMSPEDSSIYLCSVVRHLNTEAFFGQGTRLTVV.

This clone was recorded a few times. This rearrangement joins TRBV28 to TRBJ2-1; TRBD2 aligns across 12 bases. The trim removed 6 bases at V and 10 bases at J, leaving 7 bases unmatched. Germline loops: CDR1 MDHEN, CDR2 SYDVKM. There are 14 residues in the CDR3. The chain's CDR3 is CASSLRLAGVEQFF. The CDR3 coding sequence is TGTGCCAGCAGCCTAAGACTAGCGGGAGTCGAGCAGTTCTTC.

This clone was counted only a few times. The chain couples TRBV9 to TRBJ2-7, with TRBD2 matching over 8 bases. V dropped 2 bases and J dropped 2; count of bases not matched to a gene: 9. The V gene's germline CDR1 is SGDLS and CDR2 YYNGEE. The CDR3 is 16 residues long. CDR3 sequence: CASSVLSGTSTYEQYF. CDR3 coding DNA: TGTGCCAGCAGCGTCCTCTCCGGGACTAGTACCTACGAGCAGTACTTC.

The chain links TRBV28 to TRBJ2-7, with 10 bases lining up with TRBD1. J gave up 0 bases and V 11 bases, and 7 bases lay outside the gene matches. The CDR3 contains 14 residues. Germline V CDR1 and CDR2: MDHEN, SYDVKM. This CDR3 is CASSRDRGSYEQYF. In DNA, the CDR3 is TGTGCCTCCAGTAGGGACAGGGGCTCCTACGAGCAGTACTTC.